This TCR beta chain was sequenced during a study of early T cells in non-severe SARS-CoV-2 infection. Study-wide context: It was bulk RNA from unsorted whole blood that was sequenced, and the chains were unpaired.

Trimming took 3 bases from V and 6 from J, leaving 11 bases between them. Germline CDR1 is DFQATT and CDR2 is SNEGSKA (reference sequence). This CDR3 is 12 amino acids long. Findings and limits, study-wide: Lookups in VDJdb leaned toward anti-spike CD8 responses and missed private and CD4 specificities.

Regarding this clonotype: Its antigen is not identified.

Individual cDNA molecules received unique molecular identifiers during library preparation. Via MiXCR, TCRdb re-called the 5' RACE reads, giving one row per CDR3 protein. The table lists roughly 70,000 distinct CDR3 sequences, roughly an eighth of them singletons. Sequencing used whole blood. This clonotype was obtained from an adult who was a healthcare worker with PCR-confirmed SARS-CoV-2 infection or an uninfected control (not recorded which). V usage is TRBV20-1 and J usage is TRBJ1-2; no firm D call. The CDR3 protein is CSASKRVDGYTF. The CDR3, as DNA: TGCAGTGCTAGTAAACGCGTAGATGGCTACACCTTC.